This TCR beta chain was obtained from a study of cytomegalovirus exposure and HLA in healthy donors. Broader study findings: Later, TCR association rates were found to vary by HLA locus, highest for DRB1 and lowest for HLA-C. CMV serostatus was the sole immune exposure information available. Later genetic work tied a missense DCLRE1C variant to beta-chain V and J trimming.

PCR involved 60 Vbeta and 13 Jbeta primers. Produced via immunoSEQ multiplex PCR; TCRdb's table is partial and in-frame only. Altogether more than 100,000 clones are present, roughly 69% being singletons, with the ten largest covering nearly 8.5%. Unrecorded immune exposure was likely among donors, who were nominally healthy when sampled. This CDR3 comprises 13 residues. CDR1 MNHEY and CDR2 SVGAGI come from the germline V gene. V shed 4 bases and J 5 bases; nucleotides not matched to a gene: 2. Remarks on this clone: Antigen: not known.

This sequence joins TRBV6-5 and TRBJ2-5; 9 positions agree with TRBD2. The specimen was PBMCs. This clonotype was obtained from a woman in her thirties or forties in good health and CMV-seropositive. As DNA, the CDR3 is TGTGCCAGCAGTTTAGCGGGGGTGGAGACCCAGTACTTC. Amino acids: CASSLAGVETQYF.